This T cell receptor (beta chain) was retrieved from a study of low-dose radiotherapy and immunotherapy resistance in tumors. The table lists this clonotype with many counts. V was shortened by 3 bases and J by 6 bases, with 7 bases between the two germline ends. The CDR3 totals 12 residues. Germline lookup yields CDR1 WNHNN and CDR2 SYGVQD (reference sequence). First-strand cDNA relied on TRAV- and TRBV-specific primers spanning alpha and beta chains. The PCR that amplified TCRs ran for around 20 cycles, relying on a constant-region primer and a V-primer adapter. MiXCR, applied by TCRdb to the reads, yields one record per CDR3 protein. Counted here are tens of thousands of distinct CDR3 sequences, roughly a quarter occurring once; the ten biggest clones make up 5.5% to 6.5%. As to time point: before trial treatment.

Specimen: PBMCs, collected before treatment. The sequence came from a male donor with prostate cancer. The V and J genes are TRBV10-1 and TRBJ2-3; D gene unclear. The CDR3 region has the DNA TGCGCCAGCAGTGAAAAAGAGGATACGCAGTATTTT. This translates into CASSEKEDTQYF.